This T cell receptor beta chain was captured in a study of T cell responses to AZD1222 COVID-19 vaccine. Study results and limitations: Only six AZD1222 recipients tested seropositive at baseline. White British ancestry dominated among donors, who included more females, and clonal diversity was possibly underestimated.

Sequencing used immunoSEQ multiplex PCR; TCRdb keeps in-frame clones, though not all of them. The sample includes around 130,000 clones, under 95% of them seen just once. In regard to this clone: Its target is not known.

This CDR3 has 13 amino acids. Trimming took off 4 bases at V and 8 bases at J, with 14 bases between the two ends. Germline CDR1 is MDHEN and CDR2 is SYDVKM. The rearrangement links TRBV28 to TRBJ1-2, with D perhaps TRBD1 (6 bases). The material was peripheral blood, obtained on day 0 of AZD1222 vaccination. The sequence came from an adult in good health. The DNA for the CDR3 is TGTGCCAGCAGTTCCGGACAGCTTAGGGGCTACACCTTC. It codes for CASSSGQLRGYTF.